These T cell receptor beta chains were read from a single sample in a study of blood T cell repertoires in COVID-19. Here immunoSEQ multiplex PCR was the method, and the copy in TCRdb shows in-frame clones only, minus some. Here the sample spans a few hundred thousand clones, 75% to 95% being singletons. Sequencing was done on a sample of peripheral blood. These receptors all come from a person aged 18 to 30 with COVID-19, enrolled during active disease. The CDR3 runs from the conserved cysteine through the conserved F or W. The D gene is left open where the match is weak. The size entry is marked missing in some rows and otherwise reads once, few, many or a size class.

abundance	v_gene	j_gene	d_gene	CDR3nt	CDR3aa
-	TRBV5-1	TRBJ1-1	TRBD1	TGCGCCAGCAGCGATCTCGGACAGGGGTCTCTTGAAGCTTTCTTT	CASSDLGQGSLEAFF
-	TRBV24-1	TRBJ1-1	-	TGTGCCACCAGTGATACCCCGAGGACTGAAGCTTTCTTT	CATSDTPRTEAFF
-	TRBV6-2/TRBV6-3	TRBJ2-7	TRBD2	TGTGCCAGCAGTTTACTAGCGGGTGCAGCCTACGAGCAGTACTTC	CASSLLAGAAYEQYF
-	TRBV21-1	TRBJ2-7	-	TGTGCCAGCAGCAGGACAGGAAATGGGAACGAGCAGTACTTC	CASSRTGNGNEQYF
-	TRBV7-8	TRBJ1-1	-	TGTGCCAGCAGCTTAGCTTTACCCGGGCGGGGTGAAGCTTTCTTT	CASSLALPGRGEAFF
-	TRBV24-1	TRBJ1-2	TRBD1	TGTGCCACCAGTGCCCGGGACAGCTATGGCTACACCTTC	CATSARDSYGYTF
-	TRBV5-1	TRBJ2-7	-	TGCGCCAGCAGCTCCGACAGTTCCTACGAGCAGTACTTC	CASSSDSSYEQYF
-	TRBV4-1	TRBJ2-7	-	TGCGCCAGCAGCCAAGTGAAATTAGACGGGAGTGGAGAGCAGTACTTC	CASSQVKLDGSGEQYF
-	TRBV3-1/TRBV3-2	TRBJ2-1	TRBD2	TGTGCCAGCAGCCAAGAGTTATTAGCGGGATCGAATGAGCAGTTCTTC	CASSQELLAGSNEQFF
-	TRBV4-3	TRBJ2-7	-	TGCGCCAGCAGCCAAGATTTCACAGGACCCTCCTACGAGCAGTACTTC	CASSQDFTGPSYEQYF
-	TRBV5-5	TRBJ1-2	-	TGTGCCAGCAGCTTGGGGCAGGGGAGCTATGGCTACACCTTC	CASSLGQGSYGYTF
-	TRBV4-2	TRBJ2-7	TRBD2	TGTGCCAGCAGCCATACCTGGGGGACTAGCGGCAACTACGAGCAGTACTTC	CASSHTWGTSGNYEQYF
once	TRBV5-4	TRBJ1-1	-	TGTGCCAGCCTTCAAGACAGGAACACTGAAGCTTTCTTT	CASLQDRNTEAFF
-	TRBV2	TRBJ1-5	-	TGTGCCAGCAGGAGGGACTCAAATCAGCCCCAGCATTTT	CASRRDSNQPQHF
-	TRBV20-1	TRBJ2-1	-	TGCAGTGGGGGGGACCATGAGCAGTTCTTC	CSGGDHEQFF
-	TRBV4-1	TRBJ2-7	TRBD2	TGCGCCAGCAGCCAAGATCCCGGGACTAGGTCCTACGAGCAGTACTTC	CASSQDPGTRSYEQYF
once	TRBV15	TRBJ2-4	TRBD1	TGTGCCACCAGCGGCACCGGGACAGGGAGAAACATTCAGTACTTC	CATSGTGTGRNIQYF
once	TRBV27	TRBJ2-5	-	TGTGCCAGCAGCCCGCCAGCAGGAGAGACCCAGTACTTC	CASSPPAGETQYF
-	TRBV5-6	TRBJ2-7	TRBD1	TGTGCCAGCACTCGGACAGGGGACAACGAGCAGTACTTC	CASTRTGDNEQYF
few	TRBV29-1	TRBJ2-3	-	TGCAGCGTTGAAGGAGCGTCTCTTCGAGATACGCAGTATTTT	CSVEGASLRDTQYF
-	TRBV7-2	TRBJ2-1	-	TGTGCCAGCAGCCCAGTTAAGGGGACAAATGAGCAGTTCTTC	CASSPVKGTNEQFF
-	TRBV11-2	TRBJ2-3	TRBD2	TGTGCCAGCAGCGAGCTTAGCGGGAGTCGGCCAGATACGCAGTATTTT	CASSELSGSRPDTQYF
-	TRBV10-2	TRBJ2-6	-	TGCGCCAGCAGTGATTCGGTAGCCCCCGGGGCCAACGTCCTGACTTTC	CASSDSVAPGANVLTF
once	TRBV13	TRBJ1-4	TRBD1	TGTGCCAGCAGCGCCCGACAGGGGGCTAATGAAAAACTGTTTTTT	CASSARQGANEKLFF
-	TRBV7-9	TRBJ2-7	TRBD2	TGTGCCAGCAGCTTTCGCGGGAGCGGCTCCTACGAGCAGTACTTC	CASSFRGSGSYEQYF
-	TRBV10-3	TRBJ2-1	TRBD2	TGTGCCATCAGTGAGTCGGGGATAGCGGGAGGGAATGAGCAGTTCTTC	CAISESGIAGGNEQFF
-	TRBV19	TRBJ2-7	TRBD2	TGTGCCAGTAGTCTCGGGGGAGGGAAGTCCTACGAGCAGTACTTC	CASSLGGGKSYEQYF
-	TRBV15	TRBJ1-1	-	TGTGCCACCAGCCATAGGGGCCGAGTCGAGGACACTGAAGCTTTCTTT	CATSHRGRVEDTEAFF
-	TRBV6-5	TRBJ1-1	-	TGTGCCAGCAGTTACTGGGCCCTGGCCACGGACACTGAAGCTTTCTTT	CASSYWALATDTEAFF
-	TRBV19	TRBJ1-1	TRBD1	TGTGCCAGTAGTATAGCTAGGGGGCGAAGCGCTGAAGCTTTCTTT	CASSIARGRSAEAFF
-	TRBV27	TRBJ1-3	-	TGTGCCAGCAGTTCCTCCCTAGAGGCTGGAAACACCATATATTTT	CASSSSLEAGNTIYF
-	TRBV6-6	TRBJ2-1	-	TGTGCCAGCTTGGACGGGGGTAGCTCCTACAATGAGCAGTTCTTC	CASLDGGSSYNEQFF
-	TRBV5-1	TRBJ1-2	-	TGCGCCAGCAGCGCAAACAGGGCCGGCTACACCTTC	CASSANRAGYTF
-	TRBV28	TRBJ2-3	TRBD2	TGTGCCAGCAGTTCGTCGTTTGCGGGAGAGACAGATACGCAGTATTTT	CASSSSFAGETDTQYF
-	TRBV28	TRBJ2-7	-	TGTGCCAGCAGTTACGTGGCGAGGGCCTACGAGCAGTACTTC	CASSYVARAYEQYF
once	TRBV11-3	TRBJ2-5	TRBD1	TGTGCCAGCAGCGGGGACAGGGGGAAAGAGACCCAGTACTTC	CASSGDRGKETQYF
-	TRBV6-5	TRBJ2-7	TRBD2	TGTGCCTCCGGGACTACCAGCTACGAGCAGTACTTC	CASGTTSYEQYF
once	TRBV7-6	TRBJ2-1	-	TGTGCCAGCAGCTTAGCGGGAGGTCCCTACAATGAGCAGTTCTTC	CASSLAGGPYNEQFF
once	TRBV5-1	TRBJ1-1	-	TGCGCCAGCAGCTCTGACACTGAAGCTTTCTTT	CASSSDTEAFF
-	TRBV6-5	TRBJ1-1	-	TGTGCCAGCAGTTACTCCACGGTGGTGAACACTGAAGCTTTCTTT	CASSYSTVVNTEAFF
-	TRBV5-1	TRBJ1-1	-	TGCGCCAGCAGCTTGTTAGAGGGTTTACGCACTGAAGCTTTCTTT	CASSLLEGLRTEAFF
-	TRBV5-5	TRBJ1-2	TRBD1	TGTGCCAGCGACACAGGGGGCGGGTATGGCTACACCTTC	CASDTGGGYGYTF
-	TRBV13	TRBJ2-2	TRBD2	TGTGCCAGCAGCTTAGGCCTAGCGGGGGGCACCGGGGAGCTGTTTTTT	CASSLGLAGGTGELFF
few	TRBV2	TRBJ1-5	-	TGTGCCAGCAGTGATAAGGGTGGAGGTCAGCCCCAGCATTTT	CASSDKGGGQPQHF
-	TRBV7-9	TRBJ2-7	-	TGTGTGACCCAAGACAGGAACTCCTACGAGCAGTACTTC	CVTQDRNSYEQYF
-	TRBV19	TRBJ1-5	TRBD1	TGTGCCAGTAGTCACGACAGGGTTTTCGATCAGCCCCAGCATTTT	CASSHDRVFDQPQHF
-	TRBV5-4	TRBJ1-1	-	TGTGCCAGCAGCACAGGGTTTTACACTGAAGCTTTCTTT	CASSTGFYTEAFF
-	TRBV13	TRBJ2-1	TRBD2	TGTGCCAGCAGCCCCCGGGTAGCGGGAGTGAGGAGTGAGCAGTTCTTC	CASSPRVAGVRSEQFF
-	TRBV19	TRBJ1-5	TRBD1	TGTGCCAGTAGGACAGGGGGCGTGCGGCCCCAGCATTTT	CASRTGGVRPQHF
-	TRBV7-8	TRBJ2-7	TRBD2	TGTGCCAGCAGCCCCGGGAGGCACCACGAGCAGTACTTC	CASSPGRHHEQYF
once	TRBV24-1	TRBJ2-1	TRBD2	TGTGCCACCAGTGATCTAGGGACTAGCGAGGTGAATGAGCAGTTCTTC	CATSDLGTSEVNEQFF
-	TRBV7-9	TRBJ2-1	TRBD1	TGTGCCAGCAGCCCTCCGGGACAGGGCTACAATGAGCAGTTCTTC	CASSPPGQGYNEQFF
-	TRBV2	TRBJ2-5	-	TGTGCCAGCAGTGACGGACTGGGGGAGACCCAGTACTTC	CASSDGLGETQYF
-	TRBV28	TRBJ2-7	TRBD2	TGTGCCAGCAGTTCAGTAGCGGGAGGGCCGAGGGAGCAGTACTTC	CASSSVAGGPREQYF
-	TRBV27	TRBJ2-1	TRBD2	TGTGCCAGCGGGCGGGAGGTCTCCTCCTACAATGAGCAGTTCTTC	CASGREVSSYNEQFF
-	TRBV10-3	TRBJ2-5	TRBD1	TGTGCCATCAGGGTACAGGGGGGAGAGACCCAGTACTTC	CAIRVQGGETQYF
-	TRBV30	TRBJ2-2	-	TGTGCCTGGAGTCCTACCGGGGAGCTGTTTTTT	CAWSPTGELFF
once	TRBV29-1	TRBJ2-7	-	TGCAGCGTTGAATGGGGGCCGACTTACGAGCAGTACTTC	CSVEWGPTYEQYF